This T cell receptor beta chain was captured by sequencing in a study of T cell repertoires in cytomegalovirus infection. About the research overall: The authors used CMV epitopes that were HLA-C-restricted (recently identified) and HLA-B-restricted (well studied). From public TCR beta signatures came an indication of both CMV infection and matching HLA type. Study results and limitations: HLA-C-restricted CMV clonotypes gave the most frequent clonotype in two of eight donors. Cumulative public TCR beta family frequency identified carriers of CMV plus the relevant HLA.

Regarding this clonotype: Its antigen is unidentified.

TCRdb itself ran the reads through MiXCR, one entry per CDR3 protein. The sample holds about 830,000 distinct CDR3 sequences, 30% to 35% seen once. V shed 3 bases and J 3 bases; nucleotides not matched to a gene: 8. From germline, CDR1 is SGHDN and CDR2 FVKESK. The CDR3 consists of 16 residues. Here the sequenced sample was cultured CD8+ T cells from PBMCs, taken from culture after CMV antigen stimulation. The V and J genes are TRBV14 and TRBJ2-7; 10 bases are shared with TRBD1. This sequence originates from a human donor in good health (CMV status not recorded). Some clones in this sample may be carry-over from other donors' samples. The CDR3 DNA reads as TGTGCCAGCAGCCACCCTGACCGGACAGGGGGCTACGAGCAGTACTTC. Its translation: CASSHPDRTGGYEQYF.